Below, 9 T cell receptor beta chains from the same sample are listed, as sequenced in a study of T-cell memory formation after mild COVID-19 (dated by TCRdb to 2020 to 2023). The library was made by 5' RACE. Sequenced using an Illumina NovaSeq 6000. In TCRdb, the public reads were trimmed at Q25 with fastp and aligned with MiXCR, with productive beta chains retained. Entries that share a CDR3 protein sequence are merged under the most common genes and DNA. The sample records roughly 340,000 distinct CDR3 sequences, around 15% of which are singletons. The ten largest clones add up to around 22% of the sample. The source material was PBMCs or a T cell subset sorted from them (not recorded which). All receptors come from a man between 18 and 35 years old who had mild COVID-19 (a few samples of this study predate the infection). The sample titles of this study are shuffled in the database, so cell type and time point are left out; the donor was told from shared clones.

This clonotype was found a few times. V is TRBV25-1 and J is TRBJ2-1, with 7 nucleotides matching TRBD1. V lost 2 bases and J lost 6; bases outside the gene matches: 7. The CDR3 is made up of 15 amino acids. CDR1 and CDR2 (germline): MGHDK, SYGVNS. This CDR3 is CASSEGYRGSNEQFF. The CDR3 DNA sequence: TGTGCCAGCAGTGAAGGTTACAGGGGAAGCAATGAGCAGTTCTTC.

The table lists this clonotype with a count of one. The chain joins TRBV12-3 or TRBV12-4 to TRBJ2-3; D gene unclear. V shed 3 bases and J shed 0 bases, with 7 bases lying between them. The CDR3 runs 14 residues. The CDR3 reads CASSLIISTDTQYF. The CDR3, as DNA: TGTGCCAGCAGTTTGATTATTAGCACAGATACGCAGTATTTT.

The count of this clonotype is one. The CDR3 loop is CASLSGQETQYF. In DNA form, the CDR3 reads TGTGCCAGCCTCTCTGGCCAAGAGACCCAGTACTTC. This chain connects TRBV7-2 to TRBJ2-5, with no clear D. Trimming took 8 bases from V and 1 from J, leaving 8 bases between them. Germline loops: CDR1 SGHTA, CDR2 FQGNSA. This CDR3 comprises 12 residues.

This clonotype showed up just a few times. The chain employs TRBV7-2 and TRBJ2-1; 7 bases fit TRBD2. CDR1 and CDR2 (germline): SGHTA, FQGNSA. V shed 4 bases, J shed 3 bases, and the junction held 12 bases outside the gene matches. This CDR3 comprises 17 residues. This CDR3 reads CASSSRPLAEYYNEQFF. CDR3 in DNA: TGTGCCAGCAGCTCCCGCCCTCTAGCGGAATACTACAATGAGCAGTTCTTC.

This clonotype was detected only a few times. The chain recombines TRBV5-1 with TRBJ2-5; D not certain. Trimming cost V 4 bases and J 5 bases, with 15 bases left between them. CDR3 length equals 14 residues. CDR1 SGHRS and CDR2 YFSETQ come from the germline V gene. CDR3 in DNA: TGCGCCAGCAGCGCAAGGGATCAGACGGAGACCCAGTACTTC. Protein: CASSARDQTETQYF.

This clonotype has a handful of counts. The chain recombines TRBV12-3 or TRBV12-4 with TRBJ1-5, with D perhaps matching TRBD1 (6 bases). V lost 7 bases to trimming and J lost 7 bases, with 17 bases between them. The CDR3 length is 14 residues. For the CDR3, the DNA is TGTGCCAGCACCCCAACAGGGTTCGGACAGCCCCAGCATTTT. This gives the protein CASTPTGFGQPQHF.

The V gene is TRBV20-1, the J gene TRBJ1-2; 9 nucleotides match TRBD1. V shed 3 bases, J shed 7 bases, and the junction held 9 bases outside the gene matches. Looked up from germline, CDR1 is DFQATT and CDR2 is SNEGSKA (reference sequence). The CDR3 spans 14 residues. For the CDR3, the DNA is TGCAGTGCTAGGGTTTACAGGGGGCCTCGTGGCTACACCTTC. Protein product: CSARVYRGPRGYTF.

In its sample, this clonotype was seen a few times. The CDR3 DNA follows: TGTGCCAGCTCACCGTCGTGGGACAATGAGCAGTTCTTC. It specifies CASSPSWDNEQFF. The V call is TRBV18, the J call TRBJ2-1; D ambiguous. The CDR3 totals 13 residues. Germline V gene sequence: CDR1 KGHSH, CDR2 LQKENI. V shed 3 bases and J shed 5 bases, with 8 bases lying between them.

This clonotype has a handful of counts. V usage is TRBV11-2 and J usage is TRBJ2-3, with TRBD2 as a possible D gene (6 bases). The CDR3 is 13 amino acids. The ends were cut back, 7 bases at V and 3 bases at J, with 11 bases in the middle. Per germline, CDR1 SGHAT and CDR2 FQNNGV. The CDR3: CASTRAGTDTQYF. The CDR3 DNA follows: TGTGCCAGCACCCGGGCGGGAACAGATACGCAGTATTTT. Full variable domain (remainder filled in from reference TRBV11-2 and TRBJ2-3): EAGVAQSPRYKIIEKRQSVAFWCNPISGHATLYWYQQILGQGPKLLIQFQNNGVVDDSQLPKDRFSAERLKGVDSTLKIQPAKLEDSAVYLCASTRAGTDTQYFGPGTRLTVL.